One sample yielded the 10 T cell receptor beta chains listed below, sequenced in a study of shared clonotypes between healthy human individuals (TCRdb year 2020). Library creation used the immunoSEQ multiplex PCR assay. TCRdb retrieved this table from immuneACCESS and kept in-frame rearrangements only. Not all clones are present; in checked studies, unresolved V genes account for under half, and no reason is known for the remainder. This sample holds some 2,400,000 clones; approximately 96% were observed only once. Roughly 0.13% of the sample rests with the top ten. The sample was naive CD4+ T cells sorted from blood. The cell subset or site label here, explained by the study, means: CD45RA+ positively selected. Receptor source: a man younger than 35 in good health.

This clone was recorded only once. The rearrangement uses TRBV10-2 and TRBJ1-1; D is perhaps TRBD1 (5 bases). This CDR3 spans 17 amino acids. Germline-derived CDR1 and CDR2 are WSHSY and SAAADI. Between the trimmed V and J ends, which lost 0 bases and 5 bases, there was a span of 19 bases. The CDR3 bases are TGCGCCAGCAGTGAGTCGTTTCGGGGGGTGCGAAGGACTGAAGCTTTCTTT. The encoded protein is CASSESFRGVRRTEAFF.

This clone has just one count. V and J are TRBV6-6 and TRBJ2-7; the match to TRBD2 covers 7 bases. Per the germline V gene, CDR1 is MNHNY and CDR2 is SVGAGI (reference sequence). The CDR3 is 13 amino acids. Trimming removed 6 bases from V and 2 bases from J; junction bases left unmatched: 4. CDR3 coding DNA: TGTGCCAGCAGCAGGGACTATGCCTACGAGCAGTACTTC. This sequence encodes CASSRDYAYEQYF.

The J gene is TRBJ1-2, the V gene TRBV14; D perhaps matches TRBD1 (5 bases). Germline V gene lookup returns CDR1 SGHDN and CDR2 FVKESK. V lost 3 bases, J lost 3 bases, and 8 bases lay in between. This CDR3 comprises 13 residues. CDR3 protein: CASSQQGYYGYTF. CDR3 in DNA: TGTGCCAGCAGCCAGCAGGGATACTATGGCTACACCTTC.

On this clone itself: A junction end diverges from the germline sequence, so it may reflect a read error. The J gene is TRBJ2-2, the V gene TRBV7-7; D not resolved. This CDR3 is 13 amino acids long. Germline loops: CDR1 SSHAT, CDR2 FNYEAQ (reference sequence). CDR3 loop: CASSLVFSGELFF. The CDR3 coding sequence is TGTGCTAGCAGCTTAGTCTTTTCCGGGGAGCTGTTTTTT.

This chain connects TRBV5-1 to TRBJ2-7; no reliable D call. This CDR3 contains 13 residues. Germline CDR1 reads SGHRS; CDR2 reads YFSETQ. V shed 5 bases and J shed 2 bases, with 11 bases lying between them. CDR3 bases: TGCGCCAGCAGGGGCGTTGGTACCTACGAGCAGTACTTC. Its translation: CASRGVGTYEQYF.

V and J are TRBV15 and TRBJ1-5; D is undetermined. Germline V gene data show CDR1 as LNHNV and CDR2 as YYDKDF (reference sequence). Between the trimmed V and J ends, which lost 1 base and 0 bases, there was a span of 16 bases. The CDR3 consists of 18 residues. In DNA, the CDR3 is TGTGCCACCAGCAGAGGTTTTGTTGGAGGGAATAGCAATCAGCCCCAGCATTTT. Translating gives CATSRGFVGGNSNQPQHF. The entire variable domain, with the rest obtained from reference TRBV15 and TRBJ1-5, is as follows: DAMVIQNPRYQVTQFGKPVTLSCSQTLNHNVMYWYQQKSSQAPKLLFHYYDKDFNNEADTPDNFQSRRPNTSFCFLDIRSPGLGDTAMYLCATSRGFVGGNSNQPQHFGDGTRLSIL.

The V and J genes are TRBV4-3 and TRBJ2-5, with 9 bases that match TRBD1. The germline V gene encodes CDR1 LGHNA and CDR2 YSLEER. J was trimmed by 4 bases and V by 3 bases; bases with no gene match: 9. The CDR3 extends over 16 amino acids. The CDR3 DNA is TGCGCCAGCAGCCAGGATCTGGGACAGGGAGGAGAGACCCAGTACTTC. Protein: CASSQDLGQGGETQYF.

In its sample, this clone was seen once. The chain couples TRBV7-2 to TRBJ1-2, with 7 bases identical to TRBD1. The CDR3 runs 15 residues. V lost 5 bases, J lost 1 base, and 7 bases stayed unmatched. Germline CDR1 and CDR2: SGHTA and FQGNSA. CDR3 loop: CASSPQGGSNYGYTF. The CDR3 bases are TGTGCCAGCAGCCCCCAGGGGGGCAGTAACTATGGCTACACCTTC.

This chain joins TRBV27 and TRBJ1-1, with D maybe TRBD1 (5 bases). Germline-derived CDR1 and CDR2 are MNHEY and SMNVEV (reference sequence). Trimming took 6 bases from V and 4 from J, leaving 18 bases between them. The length of the CDR3 is 15 residues. CDR3 bases: TGTGCCAGCAGACCGTGGGGCGTGGACGGCACTGAAGCTTTCTTT. Its protein product is CASRPWGVDGTEAFF.

The chain is built from TRBV7-6 and TRBJ1-4, with D possibly being TRBD1 (5 bases). The CDR3 covers 13 residues. Trimming removed 2 bases from V and 8 bases from J, with 9 bases in between. CDR1 and CDR2 from the germline V gene are SGHVS and FNYEAQ. CDR3 protein: CASSLLGEEKLFF. CDR3 DNA: TGTGCCAGCAGCTTACTGGGGGAAGAAAAACTGTTTTTT.